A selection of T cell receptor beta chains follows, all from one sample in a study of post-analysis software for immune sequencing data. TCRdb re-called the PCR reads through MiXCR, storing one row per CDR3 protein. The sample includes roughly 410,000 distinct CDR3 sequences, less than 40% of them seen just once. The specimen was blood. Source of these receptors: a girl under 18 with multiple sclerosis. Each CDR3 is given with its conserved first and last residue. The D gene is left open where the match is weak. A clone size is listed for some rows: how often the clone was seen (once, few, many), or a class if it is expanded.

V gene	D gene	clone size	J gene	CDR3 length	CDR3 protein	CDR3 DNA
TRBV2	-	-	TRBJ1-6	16	CASSEAGTRDNSPLHF	TGTGCCAGCAGTGAAGCCGGGACACGAGATAATTCACCCCTCCACTTT
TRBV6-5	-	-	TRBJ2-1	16	CASSARPVVSYNEQFF	TGTGCCAGCAGCGCCCGGCCGGTGGTTTCCTACAATGAGCAGTTCTTC
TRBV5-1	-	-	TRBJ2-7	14	CASSFSQGPYEQYF	TGCGCCAGCAGCTTTTCCCAGGGGCCCTACGAGCAGTACTTC
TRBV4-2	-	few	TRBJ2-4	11	CASSSGNIQYF	TGTGCCAGCAGCAGCGGAAACATTCAGTACTTC
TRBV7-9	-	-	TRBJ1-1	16	CASSPPDSVRNTEAFF	TGTGCCAGCAGCCCGCCCGACAGCGTGAGGAACACTGAAGCTTTCTTT
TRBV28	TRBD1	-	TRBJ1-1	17	CASSSTLLQGANTEAFF	TGTGCCAGCAGTTCTACGTTACTGCAGGGGGCGAACACTGAAGCTTTCTTT
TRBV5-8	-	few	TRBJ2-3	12	CASSPMANTQYF	TGTGCCAGCAGCCCTATGGCAAATACGCAGTATTTT
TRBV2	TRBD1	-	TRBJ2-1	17	CASSEPRQGKTYNEQFF	TGTGCCAGCAGTGAACCCCGACAGGGAAAGACCTACAATGAGCAGTTCTTC
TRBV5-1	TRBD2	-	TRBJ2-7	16	CASSPGLAGRVYEQYF	TGCGCCAGCAGCCCCGGACTAGCGGGGCGAGTGTACGAGCAGTACTTC
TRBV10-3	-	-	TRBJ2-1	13	CAISSPGYNEQFF	TGTGCCATCAGTTCCCCAGGCTACAATGAGCAGTTCTTC
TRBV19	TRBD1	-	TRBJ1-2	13	CASSIRTGSGYTF	TGTGCCAGTAGTATTCGGACAGGGAGCGGCTACACCTTC
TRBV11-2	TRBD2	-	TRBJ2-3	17	CASSFIQRGGRTDTQYF	TGTGCCAGCAGCTTCATCCAGCGGGGGGGCCGAACAGATACGCAGTATTTT
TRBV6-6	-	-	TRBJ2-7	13	CASSYLTNYEQYF	TGTGCCAGCAGTTACTTGACTAACTACGAGCAGTACTTC
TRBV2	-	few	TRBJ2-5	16	CAIDASGVGPQETQYF	TGTGCCATCGATGCGAGTGGGGTAGGGCCCCAAGAGACCCAGTACTTC
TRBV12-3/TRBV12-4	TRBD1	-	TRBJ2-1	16	CASSPGTEHPYNEQFF	TGTGCCAGCAGTCCGGGGACAGAGCATCCCTACAATGAGCAGTTCTTC
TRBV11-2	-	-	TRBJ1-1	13	CASSLQGYTEAFF	TGTGCCAGCAGCCTCCAGGGGTACACTGAAGCTTTCTTT
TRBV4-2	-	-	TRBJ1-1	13	CASSPLMNTEAFF	TGTGCCAGCAGCCCCCTCATGAACACTGAAGCTTTCTTT
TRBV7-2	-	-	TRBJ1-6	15	CASSLGGPYNSPLHF	TGTGCCAGCAGCCTAGGGGGGCCCTATAATTCACCCCTCCACTTT
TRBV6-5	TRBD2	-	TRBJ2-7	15	CASSRLAGDPYEQYF	TGTGCCAGCAGCAGGCTAGCGGGGGACCCCTACGAGCAGTACTTC
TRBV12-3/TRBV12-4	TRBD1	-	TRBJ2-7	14	CASNSGTASYEQYF	TGTGCCAGCAACTCCGGGACAGCCTCCTACGAGCAGTACTTC
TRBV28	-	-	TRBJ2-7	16	CASSFALAGLSYEQYF	TGTGCCAGCAGTTTCGCCCTGGCGGGGCTCTCCTACGAGCAGTACTTC
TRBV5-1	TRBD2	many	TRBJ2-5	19	CASSSNPGLAGVREETQYF	TGCGCCAGCAGCTCCAACCCTGGACTAGCGGGGGTGCGGGAGGAGACCCAGTACTTC
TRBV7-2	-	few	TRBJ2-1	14	CASQKTPRVGEQFF	TGTGCCAGCCAGAAGACGCCTCGGGTGGGTGAGCAGTTCTTC
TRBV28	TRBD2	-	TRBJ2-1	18	CASSFHRLAGDTYNEQFF	TGTGCCAGCAGTTTTCACCGACTAGCGGGGGACACCTACAATGAGCAGTTCTTC
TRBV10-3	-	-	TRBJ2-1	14	CAISDPTGPNEQFF	TGTGCCATCAGTGACCCGACAGGACCGAATGAGCAGTTCTTC
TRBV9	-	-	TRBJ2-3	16	CASSPRGLDGTDTQYF	TGTGCCAGCAGCCCGCGTGGTTTAGATGGTACAGATACGCAGTATTTT
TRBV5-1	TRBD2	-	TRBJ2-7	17	CASSPGGSPPLVYEQYF	TGCGCCAGCAGCCCGGGAGGGAGCCCTCCCCTGGTCTACGAGCAGTACTTC
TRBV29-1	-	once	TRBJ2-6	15	CSVRGGSSGANVLTF	TGCAGCGTCAGGGGAGGCTCCTCTGGGGCCAACGTCCTGACTTTC
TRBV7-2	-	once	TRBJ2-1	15	CASSLYGHAQNEQFF	TGTGCCAGCAGCTTATACGGACATGCGCAGAATGAGCAGTTCTTC
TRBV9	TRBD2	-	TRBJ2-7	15	CASSVGRGLSHEQYF	TGTGCCAGCAGCGTAGGACGGGGACTATCCCACGAGCAGTACTTC
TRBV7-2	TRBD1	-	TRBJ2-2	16	CASRWTGGRHTGELFF	TGTGCCAGCAGATGGACAGGGGGCCGTCACACCGGGGAGCTGTTTTTT
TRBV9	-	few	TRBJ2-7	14	CASSVEGRGYEQYF	TGTGCCAGCAGCGTAGAGGGCAGGGGCTACGAGCAGTACTTC
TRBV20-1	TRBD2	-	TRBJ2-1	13	CSARGTTNNEQFF	TGCAGTGCTCGGGGGACTACCAACAATGAGCAGTTCTTC
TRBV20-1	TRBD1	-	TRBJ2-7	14	CSARDRDSTYEQYF	TGCAGTGCTAGGGACAGGGATAGTACCTACGAGCAGTACTTC
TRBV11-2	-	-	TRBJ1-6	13	CASSLNTNSPLHF	TGTGCCAGCAGCTTAAATACTAATTCACCCCTCCACTTT
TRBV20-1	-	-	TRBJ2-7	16	CSAPEGVGGRTYEQYF	TGCAGTGCACCGGAAGGAGTCGGGGGCCGTACCTACGAGCAGTACTTC
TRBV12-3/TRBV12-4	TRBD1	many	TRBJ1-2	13	CASSPGTVYGYTF	TGTGCCAGCAGTCCTGGGACAGTTTATGGCTACACCTTC
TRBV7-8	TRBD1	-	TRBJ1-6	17	CASRSTGLGSYNSPLHF	TGTGCCAGCAGGTCGACAGGGCTCGGGTCCTATAATTCACCCCTCCACTTT
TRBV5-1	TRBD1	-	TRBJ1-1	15	CASSLRETGLTEAFF	TGCGCCAGCAGCCTAAGAGAGACAGGGCTCACTGAAGCTTTCTTT
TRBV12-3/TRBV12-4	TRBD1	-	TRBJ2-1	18	CASDRQGSVLGSYNEQFF	TGTGCCAGCGATAGACAGGGTAGTGTCCTGGGTTCCTACAATGAGCAGTTCTTC
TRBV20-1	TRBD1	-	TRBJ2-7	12	CSAWDSPYEQYF	TGCAGTGCTTGGGACAGCCCCTACGAGCAGTACTTC
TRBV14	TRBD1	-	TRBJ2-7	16	CASSLGTGYRSYEQYF	TGTGCCAGCAGCCTAGGGACAGGCTACCGATCCTACGAGCAGTACTTC
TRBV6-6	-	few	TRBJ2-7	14	CASRVVGADYEQYF	TGTGCCAGCAGGGTGGTGGGGGCGGACTACGAGCAGTACTTC
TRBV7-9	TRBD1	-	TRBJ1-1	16	CASSPWDRARDTEAFF	TGTGCCAGCAGCCCCTGGGACAGGGCTCGTGACACTGAAGCTTTCTTT
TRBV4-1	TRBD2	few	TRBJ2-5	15	CAGSPLLAGEETQYF	TGCGCCGGCAGCCCCCTTCTCGCGGGGGAAGAGACCCAGTACTTC
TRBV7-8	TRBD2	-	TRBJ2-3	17	CASSSTTSDHHGDTQYF	TGTGCCAGCAGCTCGACGACTAGCGACCACCATGGGGATACGCAGTATTTT
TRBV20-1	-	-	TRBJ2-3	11	CSARYQGMQYF	TGCAGTGCTAGATACCAAGGGATGCAGTATTTT
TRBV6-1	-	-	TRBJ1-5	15	CASGGRQDSNQPQHF	TGTGCCAGCGGGGGCCGACAGGATAGCAATCAGCCCCAGCATTTT
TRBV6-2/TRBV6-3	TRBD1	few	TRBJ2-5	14	CASNQGAYQETQYF	TGTGCCAGCAACCAGGGGGCATACCAAGAGACCCAGTACTTC
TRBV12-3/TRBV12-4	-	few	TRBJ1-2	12	CASSRTDYGYTF	TGTGCCAGCAGCCGAACCGACTATGGCTACACCTTC
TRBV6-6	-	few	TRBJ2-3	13	CASSLQGWDRQYF	TGTGCCAGCAGTCTACAGGGTTGGGATAGGCAGTATTTT
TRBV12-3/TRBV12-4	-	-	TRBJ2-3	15	CASSLSASRADTQYF	TGTGCCAGCAGTTTATCGGCTAGCAGGGCAGATACGCAGTATTTT
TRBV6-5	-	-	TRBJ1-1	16	CASSYSYWTVNTEAFF	TGTGCCAGCAGTTACTCGTACTGGACGGTGAACACTGAAGCTTTCTTT